The rows below give T cell receptor beta chains drawn from one sample of a study of cytomegalovirus exposure and HLA in healthy donors. Using immunoSEQ multiplex PCR, the repertoire was profiled, and TCRdb retains in-frame clones only, with some absent. The repertoire holds tens of thousands of clones, around 78% seen once, with 1.4% to 1.5% in the top ten. Sequences were obtained from PBMCs. The source is a female donor in good health and CMV-seronegative. CDR3s include the opening cysteine and the closing phenylalanine or tryptophan. The order of the fields is V gene, D gene, clone size, J gene, CDR3 protein, CDR3 DNA. D genes are given only for firm matches. Clone size is given for some rows only: seen once, a few or many times, or a class if the clone is expanded.

TRBV7-3,-,-,TRBJ1-1,CASSLSLNTEAFF,TGTGCCAGCAGCTTATCTTTGAACACTGAAGCTTTCTTT
TRBV7-9,TRBD1,-,TRBJ2-1,CASSRGTGSYNEQFF,TGTGCCAGCAGCCGCGGGACAGGCTCCTACAATGAGCAGTTCTTC
TRBV7-2,TRBD1,-,TRBJ1-1,CASNRGAAEAFF,TGTGCCAGCAACAGGGGGGCCGCTGAAGCTTTCTTT
TRBV5-6,-,once,TRBJ2-5,CASSFFDRLQETQYF,TGTGCCAGCAGCTTTTTCGACAGGCTACAAGAGACCCAGTACTTC
TRBV6-1,-,-,TRBJ1-2,CASSERGLYGYTF,TGTGCCAGCAGTGAAAGGGGACTCTATGGCTACACCTTC
TRBV9,TRBD1,-,TRBJ1-1,CASSALTGGASEAFF,TGTGCCAGCAGCGCTCTGACAGGGGGCGCATCTGAAGCTTTCTTT
TRBV30,TRBD1,once,TRBJ1-2,CAWRKTGVYGYTF,TGTGCCTGGAGGAAAACAGGGGTCTATGGCTACACCTTC
TRBV5-5,-,-,TRBJ1-2,CASSLLVMTSNGYTF,TGTGCCAGCAGCTTGCTAGTTATGACGTCTAATGGCTACACCTTC
TRBV18,-,-,TRBJ2-2,CASLNRVANTGELFF,TGTGCCAGCTTAAACAGGGTCGCGAACACCGGGGAGCTGTTTTTT
TRBV15,TRBD2,-,TRBJ2-3,CATGRGVTDTQYF,TGTGCCACCGGACGGGGGGTGACAGATACGCAGTATTTT
TRBV29-1,-,-,TRBJ1-2,CSVPSIGKTNYDYTF,TGCAGCGTTCCTAGCATAGGAAAAACTAACTATGACTACACCTTC
TRBV2,TRBD2,-,TRBJ2-7,CASRTSGYEQYF,TGTGCCAGCAGGACTAGCGGATACGAGCAGTACTTC
TRBV11-2,-,few,TRBJ2-4,CASSPGSRLPKNIQYF,TGTGCCAGCAGCCCCGGAAGTCGACTGCCCAAAAACATTCAGTACTTC
TRBV19,TRBD1,-,TRBJ1-2,CASSTGTGCGYTF,TGTGCCAGTAGTACTGGGACAGGGTGTGGCTACACCTTC
TRBV4-2,TRBD1,-,TRBJ1-3,CASSRNADRTSGNTIYF,TGTGCCAGCAGCCGAAATGCGGACAGGACCTCTGGAAACACCATATATTTT
TRBV5-1,TRBD2,few,TRBJ2-1,CASSWTSGGRDNEQFF,TGCGCCAGCAGCTGGACTAGCGGGGGGCGGGACAATGAGCAGTTCTTC
TRBV4-1,-,-,TRBJ1-2,CASSQDLREQNYGYTF,TGCGCCAGCAGCCAAGATCTGAGGGAACAGAACTATGGCTACACCTTC
TRBV4-1,-,-,TRBJ1-4,CASSQESAQKLFF,TGCGCCAGCAGCCAAGAGTCCGCTCAGAAACTGTTTTTT
TRBV30,-,-,TRBJ1-5,CAWSVSGGNQPQHF,TGTGCCTGGAGTGTATCGGGGGGCAATCAGCCCCAGCATTTT
TRBV5-1,TRBD2,-,TRBJ2-5,CASSTRGGRETQYF,TGCGCCAGCAGCACCCGGGGGGGGCGAGAGACCCAGTACTTC
TRBV5-8,TRBD1,-,TRBJ1-4,CASTWDRTGEKLFF,TGTGCCAGCACTTGGGACAGGACGGGGGAAAAACTGTTTTTT
TRBV30,-,-,TRBJ1-1,CAWRKGGGVTEAFF,TGTGCCTGGAGAAAAGGCGGGGGCGTCACTGAAGCTTTCTTT
TRBV7-2,-,-,TRBJ2-7,CASSSLGGEQYF,TGTGCCAGCAGCTCCCTGGGGGGAGAGCAGTACTTC
TRBV21-1,-,-,TRBJ2-1,CASSLPSSAGRSSYNEQFF,TGTGCCAGCAGCCTACCTTCTTCGGCAGGTCGGTCCTCCTACAATGAGCAGTTCTTC
TRBV2,-,once,TRBJ1-4,CASSEGGTHNEKLFF,TGTGCCAGCAGTGAAGGGGGGACACACAATGAAAAACTGTTTTTT
TRBV2,TRBD1,-,TRBJ1-5,CASSNRGRHQPQHF,TGTGCCAGCTCGAACAGGGGTCGTCATCAGCCCCAGCATTTT
TRBV7-9,-,-,TRBJ2-7,CSSSPRDSLLYEQYF,TGTTCCAGCAGCCCCCGGGACTCCTTGCTGTACGAGCAGTACTTC
TRBV6-5,-,few,TRBJ1-1,CASSSHQGGRTEAFF,TGTGCCAGCAGTTCCCATCAGGGCGGTCGGACTGAAGCTTTCTTT
TRBV16,TRBD1,-,TRBJ2-6,CASTTSRGTGLAGANVLTF,TGTGCCAGCACGACCTCGAGAGGGACAGGGTTGGCTGGGGCCAACGTCCTGACTTTC
TRBV15,-,-,TRBJ1-5,CATSGKTGGNQPQHF,TGTGCCACCAGCGGGAAGACAGGCGGCAATCAGCCCCAGCATTTT
TRBV10-3,-,-,TRBJ1-5,CAISDVLVTEWNSNQPQHF,TGTGCCATCAGTGATGTATTGGTAACAGAGTGGAATAGCAATCAGCCCCAGCATTTT
TRBV7-9,-,-,TRBJ2-5,CASSLLTQPQETQYF,TGTGCCAGCAGCTTATTGACACAGCCCCAAGAGACCCAGTACTTC
TRBV7-6,-,-,TRBJ2-3,CASSPPRGWRVSTDTQYF,TGTGCCAGCAGCCCACCGCGGGGATGGAGGGTTAGCACAGATACGCAGTATTTT
TRBV2,-,-,TRBJ1-3,CASSQLLTSSGNTIYF,TGTGCCAGCAGCCAACTTCTTACGAGCTCTGGAAACACCATATATTTT
TRBV5-5,TRBD1,-,TRBJ1-1,CASSLDRGQWGTEAFF,TGTGCCAGCAGCTTGGACAGGGGCCAATGGGGCACTGAAGCTTTCTTT
TRBV5-1,TRBD2,-,TRBJ2-1,CASSTGTSGGGSEQFF,TGCGCCAGCAGCACGGGGACTAGCGGCGGGGGTTCGGAGCAGTTCTTC
TRBV6-6,TRBD1,-,TRBJ1-2,CASRRQGLRDGYTF,TGTGCCAGCAGGCGACAGGGGTTGCGCGATGGCTACACCTTC
TRBV7-9,-,-,TRBJ2-1,CASSHPDRSSYNEQFF,TGTGCCAGCAGCCACCCAGACCGGAGCTCCTACAATGAGCAGTTCTTC
TRBV6-1,TRBD2,-,TRBJ2-5,CASSERTSGGTEQYF,TGTGCCAGCAGTGAAAGGACTAGCGGGGGCACGGAGCAGTACTTC
TRBV4-1,-,once,TRBJ1-3,CASSPTMVSGNTIYF,TGCGCCAGCAGCCCTACGATGGTCTCTGGAAACACCATATATTTT
TRBV18,TRBD1,-,TRBJ1-5,CASSPGTGDQPQHF,TGTGCCAGCTCACCGGGGACAGGGGATCAGCCCCAGCATTTT
TRBV4-2,TRBD1,-,TRBJ2-6,CASSQSQGRHASGANVLTF,TGTGCCAGCAGCCAGTCACAGGGGCGCCATGCCTCTGGGGCCAACGTCCTGACTTTC
TRBV4-3,-,-,TRBJ1-2,CASSHPGALYGYTF,TGCGCCAGCAGCCACCCAGGGGCCTTATATGGCTACACCTTC
TRBV5-1,TRBD2,-,TRBJ2-3,CASSLQRGFTDTQYF,TGCGCCAGCAGCTTACAGCGGGGATTCACAGATACGCAGTATTTT
TRBV10-3,-,-,TRBJ1-1,CATRVENTEAFF,TGTGCCACCCGGGTAGAGAACACTGAAGCTTTCTTT
TRBV7-8,TRBD1,-,TRBJ1-4,CASSLLGQGNEKLFF,TGTGCCAGCAGCTTACTCGGACAGGGGAATGAAAAACTGTTTTTT
TRBV7-8,-,few,TRBJ1-5,CASSLAPAKYQPQHF,TGTGCCAGCAGCTTAGCCCCAGCGAAGTATCAGCCCCAGCATTTT
TRBV2,-,-,TRBJ1-1,CASRTPTLNTEAFF,TGTGCCAGCAGGACTCCTACCCTGAACACTGAAGCTTTCTTT
TRBV5-5,-,few,TRBJ1-2,CASSSGAWGPGYGYTF,TGTGCCAGCAGCTCCGGGGCGTGGGGGCCAGGGTATGGCTACACCTTC
TRBV2,TRBD1,-,TRBJ1-5,CASSRDSPRAQPQHF,TGTGCCAGCAGCAGGGACAGCCCCCGGGCTCAGCCCCAGCATTTT
TRBV5-1,TRBD1,-,TRBJ2-7,CASSVGTGLYEQYF,TGCGCCAGCAGTGTCGGGACAGGGTTGTACGAGCAGTACTTC
TRBV5-1,-,-,TRBJ1-4,CASSSQGQDEKLFF,TGCGCCAGCAGCTCTCAGGGGCAGGATGAAAAACTGTTTTTT
TRBV5-8,-,-,TRBJ1-5,CASSFQDRIDQPQHF,TGTGCCAGCAGCTTCCAAGACAGGATCGATCAGCCCCAGCATTTT
TRBV6-1,-,-,TRBJ1-4,CASSEPINEKLFF,TGTGCCAGCAGTGAACCCATCAATGAAAAACTGTTTTTT
TRBV6-6,TRBD1,-,TRBJ1-4,CASIRDSLGEKLFF,TGTGCCAGCATCAGGGACAGTTTGGGCGAAAAACTGTTTTTT
TRBV5-1,TRBD1,-,TRBJ2-1,CASSLGTGIYNEQFF,TGCGCCAGCAGCTTGGGGACAGGGATCTACAATGAGCAGTTCTTC
TRBV11-1,TRBD2,-,TRBJ2-3,CASQRGRTDTQYF,TGTGCCAGCCAGCGGGGGAGGACAGATACGCAGTATTTT
TRBV29-1,-,few,TRBJ2-5,CSVEKDFPQETQYF,TGCAGCGTTGAAAAGGACTTCCCACAAGAGACCCAGTACTTC
TRBV7-9,TRBD2,-,TRBJ2-1,CASSFVGLAKNEQFF,TGTGCCAGCAGCTTTGTGGGACTAGCGAAGAATGAGCAGTTCTTC